The source of this T cell receptor (beta chain) is a study of T-cell memory formation after mild COVID-19. Overall study: Largely, the TCR clusters proved donor specific. Study-wide results and limits: Confirmation was lacking for SARS-CoV-2 specificity of second-wave clones that peaked on day 37. Day 15 to 85 contractors were CD4/CD8 balanced; later expanders leaned CD4+.

V lost 3 bases and J lost 2; bases outside the gene matches: 4. Germline lookup yields CDR1 PRHDT and CDR2 FYEKMQ (reference sequence). There are 15 residues in the CDR3. TCRdb passed the 5' RACE reads through MiXCR, listing each CDR3 protein once. The data show hundreds of thousands of distinct CDR3 sequences, 15% to 20% seen once. Notes on this clonotype: No antigen is known for it.

Sequencing input: PBMCs or a T cell subset sorted from them (not recorded which). V is TRBV13 and J is TRBJ2-3, with 8 bases that match TRBD1. This clonotype was obtained from a man aged 18-30 years who had mild COVID-19 (a few samples of this study predate the infection). Cell type and time point are not known. For the CDR3, the DNA is TGTGCCAGCAGCTTGGCGGGACAGGTCACAGATACGCAGTATTTT. This gives the protein CASSLAGQVTDTQYF.